A selection of T cell receptor beta chains follows, all from one sample in a study of cytomegalovirus exposure and HLA in healthy donors. Sequenced by immunoSEQ multiplex PCR; TCRdb stores in-frame clones only, minus some. The top ten hold around 4.2% of the sample, which has 100,000 to 150,000 clones, around 70% seen once. The sequencing sample was made of PBMCs. The receptors originated from a woman in her thirties or forties in good health and CMV-seronegative. The CDR3 runs from the conserved cysteine through the conserved F or W. D genes are given only for firm matches. Rows give clone size only sometimes, using once, few, many, or a class for an expanded clone.

.	TRBJ1-3	TRBV5-6	TRBD1	TGTGCCAGCAGCTGGGACAGCTCTGGAAACACCATATATTTT	CASSWDSSGNTIYF
.	TRBJ2-2	TRBV7-2	.	TGTGCCAGCAGATTACCGGGACTCAACACCGGGGAGCTGTTTTTT	CASRLPGLNTGELFF
few	TRBJ2-3	TRBV7-2	.	TGTGCCAGCAGCTCCCCGACTAAAAGCACAGATACGCAGTATTTT	CASSSPTKSTDTQYF
.	TRBJ1-5	TRBV23-1	TRBD1	TGCGCCAGCAGCCCCCCGGACAGGGCCACGGCGAACAATCAGCCCCAGCATTTT	CASSPPDRATANNQPQHF
.	TRBJ2-7	TRBV6-1	.	TGTGCCAGCAGTGAATGGAGGAGCGAGCAGTACTTC	CASSEWRSEQYF
.	TRBJ1-1	TRBV6-5	TRBD1	TGTGCCAGCAGTTACTCTGTCGGGACAGGAGGAGCTTTCTTT	CASSYSVGTGGAFF
.	TRBJ1-4	TRBV11-2	.	TGTGCCAGCCGCGGATCAACTAATGAAAAACTGTTTTTT	CASRGSTNEKLFF
.	TRBJ2-3	TRBV9	.	TGTGCCAGCAGCGTAGTCGCCCACAACACAGATACGCAGTATTTT	CASSVVAHNTDTQYF
few	TRBJ2-7	TRBV7-2	TRBD2	TGTGCCAGCAGCTTAGGAGGACTAGGTACTCTCGGGCAGTACTTC	CASSLGGLGTLGQYF
.	TRBJ1-4	TRBV5-4	.	TGTGCCAGCAGCTTGGCCCAGGGAAACACTAATGAAAAACTGTTTTTT	CASSLAQGNTNEKLFF
.	TRBJ2-5	TRBV28	.	TGTGCCAGCAGGATGCCACTAGAGGGGACCCAGTACTTC	CASRMPLEGTQYF
once	TRBJ1-2	TRBV30	.	TGTGCCTGGAGTTACACCTTGGCGGCTGGCTACACCTTC	CAWSYTLAAGYTF
.	TRBJ2-7	TRBV7-2	TRBD2	TGTGCCAGCAGCTTAGGGTCGGCGGGAGGGCCTATCAACGAGCAGTACTTC	CASSLGSAGGPINEQYF
.	TRBJ2-5	TRBV9	TRBD2	TGTGCCAGCAGCGTCATGGGAGGGCTTCAAGAGACCCAGTACTTC	CASSVMGGLQETQYF
.	TRBJ1-1	TRBV30	.	TGTGCCTGGAATTGGGGGCGGAACACTGAAGCTTTCTTT	CAWNWGRNTEAFF
few	TRBJ2-3	TRBV14	.	TGTGCCAGCTTTTGCCGACAGCCCGCTAGCACAGATACGCAGTATTTT	CASFCRQPASTDTQYF
.	TRBJ1-1	TRBV7-9	.	TGTGCCAGCAGCTTAAGGGGCACGGGGGACACTGAAGCTTTCTTT	CASSLRGTGDTEAFF
.	TRBJ2-7	TRBV19	.	TGTGCCAGTTCGGAGGGCCTCCAGAGGGACGAGCAGTACTTC	CASSEGLQRDEQYF
.	TRBJ2-2	TRBV2	TRBD1	TGTGCCAGCAGTCCCGGGACAGGGACCGGGGAGCTGTTTTTT	CASSPGTGTGELFF